These 32 T cell receptor beta chains were sequenced from one sample in a study of cytotoxic CD8 clonotypes in ibrutinib-treated CLL. Only in-frame clones appear in the TCRdb table, and some are missing; sequencing was by immunoSEQ multiplex PCR. Counted here are 20,000 to 30,000 clones, just under 70% occurring once; the ten biggest clones make up approximately 30%. The sequencing used PBMCs, collected after 24 months of ibrutinib treatment. The receptors originated from a human donor with chronic lymphocytic leukemia.

The chain uses TRBV2 and TRBJ2-5; D tentatively reads TRBD1 or TRBD2 (5 bases each). V dropped 5 bases and J dropped 0 bases, with 10 bases sitting between them. The CDR3 covers 14 residues. The germline CDR1 and CDR2 sequences are SNHLY and FYNNEI. The CDR3, as DNA: TGTGCCAGCAGTTGGGACCTCTACCAAGAGACCCAGTACTTC. Encoded protein: CASSWDLYQETQYF.

The chain has TRBV2 and TRBJ2-2; possible D gene TRBD1, 6 bases. Between the trimmed V and J ends, which lost 4 bases and 2 bases, there was a span of 8 bases. Germline V gene sequence: CDR1 SNHLY, CDR2 FYNNEI. The length of the CDR3 is 14 residues. The CDR3 is CASSVDSNTGELFF. The CDR3 bases are TGTGCCAGCAGTGTGGACAGTAACACCGGGGAGCTGTTTTTT.

The chain carries TRBV19 and TRBJ1-5; D is uncertain. The CDR3 totals 15 residues. With 2 bases removed from V and 0 bases from J, the gap between germline ends came to 8 bases. Germline values: CDR1 LNHDA, CDR2 SQIVND (reference sequence). CDR3 protein: CASSIQPYSNQPQHF. The CDR3 DNA reads TGTGCCAGTAGTATACAGCCTTATAGCAATCAGCCCCAGCATTTT.

The chain employs TRBV5-1 and TRBJ1-1; 9 nucleotides align to TRBD1. Germline V CDR1 and CDR2: SGHRS, YFSETQ. Trimming took 0 bases from V and 1 from J; bases not matched to a gene: 4. The CDR3 is 16 residues long. CDR3 region: CASSLGQGVWNTEAFF. The CDR3 DNA reads TGCGCCAGCAGCTTGGGACAGGGGGTGTGGAACACTGAAGCTTTCTTT.

The V gene is TRBV28, the J gene TRBJ2-3; TRBD2 agrees at 9 bases. The CDR3 has 15 residues. The V gene end was trimmed by 3 bases and the J gene end by 6 bases; junction bases not matched to a gene: 7. Germline CDR1 is MDHEN and CDR2 is SYDVKM. The CDR3 protein is CASSLPSSGADTQYF. As DNA, the CDR3 is TGTGCCAGCAGTTTGCCCTCTAGCGGGGCCGATACGCAGTATTTT.

The chain couples TRBV5-4 to TRBJ2-7; perhaps TRBD1 as D (6 bases). V lost 0 bases and J 4 bases, leaving 17 bases between the germline ends. Per germline, CDR1 SGHNT and CDR2 YYREEE (reference sequence). The CDR3 loop spans 16 amino acids. The CDR3 nucleotides read TGTGCCAGCAGCTTGGAATCAGGGGTTTTCGGTTACGAGCAGTACTTC. Amino acids: CASSLESGVFGYEQYF. The full variable domain, completed using reference TRBV5-4 and TRBJ2-7, is ETGVTQSPTHLIKTRGQQVTLRCSSQSGHNTVSWYQQALGQGPQFIFQYYREEENGRGNFPPRFSGLQFPNYSSELNVNALELDDSALYLCASSLESGVFGYEQYFGPGTRLTVT.

V gene TRBV19 combines with J gene TRBJ2-7; the D gene is possibly TRBD1 (5 bases). The length of the CDR3 is 15 residues. The ends were cut back, 3 bases at V and 2 bases at J, with 14 bases in the middle. Per the germline V gene, CDR1 is LNHDA and CDR2 is SQIVND (reference sequence). CDR3 protein: CASSMGRGRTYEQYF. The CDR3 region has the DNA TGTGCCAGTAGTATGGGAAGGGGCCGGACCTACGAGCAGTACTTC.

This clone was seen only a few times. The gene calls are TRBV7-6 and TRBJ2-1, with 7 bases aligning to TRBD1. V lost 4 bases and J lost 4; bases outside the gene matches: 7. The CDR3 runs to 15 residues. CDR1 and CDR2 (germline): SGHVS, FNYEAQ. This CDR3 reads CASSSTGKGYNEQFF. DNA for the CDR3: TGTGCCAGCAGCTCGACAGGGAAAGGGTACAATGAGCAGTTCTTC.

This clone was counted between two and nine times. The chain joins TRBV5-4 to TRBJ1-1; 10 bases map to TRBD1. This CDR3 has 14 amino acids. Germline CDR1 SGHNT, CDR2 YYREEE (reference sequence). J was trimmed by 5 bases and V by 4 bases; bases with no gene match: 5. CDR3 in amino acids: CASSLDRGVTEAFF. The CDR3 region has the DNA TGTGCCAGCAGCCTGGACAGGGGGGTTACTGAAGCTTTCTTT.

For the CDR3, the DNA is TGCGCCAGCAGTGAGTCCTGGGGATCAGGCTACACCTTC. Amino acid sequence: CASSESWGSGYTF. The rearrangement links TRBV10-1 to TRBJ1-2; D remains ambiguous. V lost 0 bases and J lost 8, with 10 bases in between. The CDR3 spans 13 residues. Germline V gene lookup returns CDR1 WNHNN and CDR2 SYGVQD (reference sequence).

The chain joins TRBV6-1 to TRBJ1-5, with a possible D match to TRBD1 (6 bases). Per germline, CDR1 MNHNS and CDR2 SASEGT. Trimming removed 0 bases at V and 6 bases at J, with 15 bases between. The CDR3 is 16 residues long. The CDR3 nucleotides are TGTGCCAGCAGTGAAGCGGGCTCGGGGGCGAGTCAGCCCCAGCATTTT. Translated: CASSEAGSGASQPQHF.

This chain links TRBV5-4 with TRBJ1-2; D gene uncertain. The CDR3 runs 11 residues. Trimming stripped 4 bases from V and 4 bases from J, with 5 bases between. Germline V lookup: CDR1 SGHNT, CDR2 YYREEE (reference sequence). The CDR3 nucleotides read TGTGCCAGCAGCCCCGGCTATGGCTACACCTTC. Its translation is CASSPGYGYTF. Full variable domain (remainder filled in from reference TRBV5-4 and TRBJ1-2): ETGVTQSPTHLIKTRGQQVTLRCSSQSGHNTVSWYQQALGQGPQFIFQYYREEENGRGNFPPRFSGLQFPNYSSELNVNALELDDSALYLCASSPGYGYTFGSGTRLTVV.

J is TRBJ2-3 and V is TRBV5-1; D may be TRBD1 (6 bases). This CDR3 has 15 amino acids. V lost 4 bases and J lost 0, with 12 bases in between. CDR1 and CDR2 (germline): SGHRS, YFSETQ. CDR3 DNA: TGCGCCAGCAGCCCCCGGACAGCTAGCACAGATACGCAGTATTTT. It is translated as CASSPRTASTDTQYF.

This chain links TRBV4-1 with TRBJ2-1, with no clear D. Germline CDR1 MGHRA, CDR2 YSYEKL. The CDR3 is 12 amino acids. V was cut by 5 bases and J by 5 bases, with 7 bases left in between. CDR3 in DNA: TGCGCCAGCAGCGGCGGTAACAATGAGCAGTTCTTC. Translated, it gives CASSGGNNEQFF.

The gene calls are TRBV5-5 and TRBJ2-3; D possibly corresponds to TRBD2 (6 bases). The CDR3 totals 18 residues. The germline V gene encodes CDR1 SGHKS and CDR2 YYEKEE (reference sequence). V lost 3 bases and J 2 bases, leaving 22 bases between the germline ends. CDR3 sequence: CASSWLRGADFFTDTQYF. The DNA for the CDR3 is TGTGCCAGCAGCTGGTTGCGCGGGGCCGACTTCTTCACAGATACGCAGTATTTT.

V usage is TRBV29-1 and J usage is TRBJ1-2, with a tentative D call TRBD1 (5 bases). There are 14 residues in the CDR3. Trimming shortened V by 3 bases and J by 4 bases, and 15 bases separated the two germline ends. Germline loops: CDR1 SQVTM, CDR2 ANQGSEA. The DNA of the CDR3 is TGCAGCGTTGAGAGGGGCAGGGCAGGCTATGGCTACACCTTC. Its protein is CSVERGRAGYGYTF.

CDR3 in amino acids: CASSPPGRRGDEQFF. The DNA of the CDR3 is TGCGCCAGCAGCCCCCCGGGACGACGGGGGGATGAGCAGTTCTTC. V usage is TRBV4-1 and J usage is TRBJ2-1; 7 bases map to TRBD2. The J segment lost 8 bases and the V segment lost 4 bases, leaving 11 bases of the junction unmatched. The germline V gene encodes CDR1 MGHRA and CDR2 YSYEKL. The CDR3 runs to 15 residues.

This chain links TRBV19 with TRBJ1-1, with 7 bases identical to TRBD1. Trimming cost V 9 bases and J 0 bases; bases outside gene matches: 10. CDR3 length: 15 amino acids. Germline assignment: CDR1 LNHDA and CDR2 SQIVND (reference sequence). The CDR3 sequence: CASLEQGSLNTEAFF. The CDR3 nucleotides are TGTGCCAGCCTTGAACAGGGGTCCTTGAACACTGAAGCTTTCTTT.

The chain is built from TRBV6-6 and TRBJ2-7; weak D call: TRBD1 (5 bases). This CDR3 has 14 amino acids. The V end lost 2 bases, the J end lost 0 bases, and 8 bases lay between the germline ends. The germline V gene encodes CDR1 MNHNY and CDR2 SVGAGI (reference sequence). The CDR3 is CASSYQGLSYEQYF. The DNA for the CDR3 is TGTGCCAGCAGTTACCAGGGCCTCTCCTACGAGCAGTACTTC.

The chain couples TRBV18 to TRBJ2-4; maybe TRBD2 (7 bases). The CDR3 consists of 15 residues. The V gene's germline CDR1 is KGHSH and CDR2 LQKENI. Trimming stripped 1 base from V and 5 bases from J, with 12 bases between. CDR3 sequence (DNA): TGTGCCAGCTCACCACGAGGGGGGGGCGAAAACATTCAGTACTTC. The encoded protein is CASSPRGGGENIQYF.

The CDR3 spells CASSEALGAYSNQPQHF. CDR3 DNA sequence: TGTGCCAGCAGTGAAGCATTAGGAGCCTATAGCAATCAGCCCCAGCATTTT. The chain uses TRBV2 and TRBJ1-5; D is uncertain. Looked up from germline, CDR1 is SNHLY and CDR2 is FYNNEI. The V end lost 0 bases, the J end lost 0 bases, and 12 bases lay between the germline ends. CDR3 length equals 17 residues. The full variable domain, rest sourced from reference TRBV2 and TRBJ1-5, is EPEVTQTPSHQVTQMGQEVILRCVPISNHLYFYWYRQILGQKVEFLVSFYNNEISEKSEIFDDQFSVERPDGSNFTLKIRSTKLEDSAMYFCASSEALGAYSNQPQHFGDGTRLSIL.

This clone is a singleton in its sample. The chain has TRBV7-9 and TRBJ1-1; D perhaps matches TRBD1 (5 bases). Germline CDR1 and CDR2: SEHNR and FQNEAQ (reference sequence). The ends were cut back, 6 bases at V and 1 base at J, with 6 bases in the middle. This CDR3 is built from 12 residues. CDR3 DNA sequence: TGTGCCAGCAGTACAGGGAACACTGAAGCTTTCTTT. Encoded protein: CASSTGNTEAFF.

This chain joins TRBV2 and TRBJ2-1; either TRBD1 or TRBD2 may supply D (5 bases each). The V end was cut by 5 bases, the J end by 9 bases, with 17 bases between. The CDR3 is 14 amino acids. Germline V gene data show CDR1 as SNHLY and CDR2 as FYNNEI. CDR3 nucleotides: TGTGCCAGCAGTATGGGACGGGTGGTGGCTGAGCAGTTCTTC. It encodes CASSMGRVVAEQFF.

To note about this clone: The germline gene is not matched at one end of the junction; a read error may be the cause. The identical CDR3 is also encoded by other nucleotide sequences in the sample. This chain links TRBV2 with TRBJ2-7, with 8 bases aligning to TRBD1. This CDR3 is 17 amino acids long. The germline V gene has CDR1 SNHLY and CDR2 FYNNEI. DNA of the CDR3: TGTGCCAGCAGTGCCCCCGTCAGGGGGCAAGGTTCGGATGAGCAATACTTC. It translates to CASSAPVRGQGSDEQYF.

The chain recombines TRBV5-1 with TRBJ2-5; 14 bases fit TRBD2. Per the germline V gene, CDR1 is SGHRS and CDR2 is YFSETQ. This CDR3 spans 16 amino acids. Trimming at V came to 0 bases and at J to 6 bases, leaving 4 bases not matched to a gene. The CDR3 sequence: CASSLGTSGGRKTQYF. The CDR3 DNA reads TGCGCCAGCAGCTTGGGGACTAGCGGGGGGAGGAAGACCCAGTACTTC.

The chain couples TRBV29-1 to TRBJ2-4; no firm D call. Looked up from germline, CDR1 is SQVTM and CDR2 is ANQGSEA. Trimming took off 7 bases at V and 11 bases at J, with 15 bases between the two ends. This CDR3 is built from 11 residues. The CDR3 protein is CSATGSEVQYF. The DNA for the CDR3 is TGCAGCGCAACCGGTTCCGAGGTTCAGTACTTC.

CDR3 in amino acids: CASSLNGGLLSDTQYF. The CDR3 DNA follows: TGTGCCAGCAGTTTAAACGGGGGGCTATTATCGGATACGCAGTATTTT. This chain connects TRBV27 to TRBJ2-3, with a tentative D call TRBD2 (7 bases). Trimming left V 2 bases short and J 6 bases short, with 18 bases between. CDR3 length equals 16 residues. Germline loops: CDR1 MNHEY, CDR2 SMNVEV (reference sequence).

This clone was observed a few times. The gene calls are TRBV11-2 and TRBJ2-7, with D possibly matching TRBD1 (6 bases). V was clipped by 3 bases and J by 7 bases, with 19 bases between them. The CDR3 has 15 residues. Germline V lookup: CDR1 SGHAT, CDR2 FQNNGV. CDR3 loop: CASSFRQASGFEQYF. CDR3 coding DNA: TGTGCCAGCAGCTTCCGACAGGCCTCAGGATTTGAGCAGTACTTC.

This clone came up once. The chain uses TRBV5-1 and TRBJ2-7; D is tentatively TRBD1 or TRBD2 (5 bases each). Germline assignment: CDR1 SGHRS and CDR2 YFSETQ. Deletions cut 4 bases from V and 5 bases from J, with 7 bases between. CDR3 size: 11 residues. CDR3 sequence (DNA): TGCGCCAGCAGCGGGGGTGACGAGCAGTACTTC. This sequence encodes CASSGGDEQYF. The full variable domain, in which reference TRBV5-1 and TRBJ2-7 provide the parts outside the CDR3, is KAGVTQTPRYLIKTRGQQVTLSCSPISGHRSVSWYQQTPGQGLQFLFEYFSETQRNKGNFPGRFSGRQFSNSRSEMNVSTLELGDSALYLCASSGGDEQYFGPGTRLTVT.

The chain carries TRBV2 and TRBJ2-3, with D perhaps TRBD1 or TRBD2 (6 bases each). Germline V gene sequence: CDR1 SNHLY, CDR2 FYNNEI. Trimming cost V 8 bases and J 2 bases, with 14 bases left between them. The CDR3 runs 14 residues. Here the CDR3 DNA reads TGTGCCAGCGTGCAAGGGGGGCTCACAGATACGCAGTATTTT. Translating it yields CASVQGGLTDTQYF.

This clone was seen just once. V usage is TRBV5-4 and J usage is TRBJ1-2; 8 bases line up with TRBD1. This CDR3 is built from 15 residues. Per germline, CDR1 SGHNT and CDR2 YYREEE (reference sequence). V shed 1 base and J 4 bases; nucleotides not matched to a gene: 6. CDR3 bases: TGTGCCAGCAGCTTGATTCAAGACAGGGGCTATGGCTACACCTTC. The encoded protein is CASSLIQDRGYGYTF.

This rearrangement joins TRBV19 to TRBJ2-3, with TRBD1 identical over 9 bases. CDR3 length: 14 residues. Germline loops: CDR1 LNHDA, CDR2 SQIVND (reference sequence). V gave up 1 base and J gave up 6 bases; unmatched junction bases: 2. The CDR3 DNA sequence: TGTGCCAGTAGTATAGGGACAGGGGATGATACGCAGTATTTT. Translating it yields CASSIGTGDDTQYF. Full variable domain (outside the CDR3, taken from reference TRBV19 and TRBJ2-3): DGGITQSPKYLFRKEGQNVTLSCEQNLNHDAMYWYRQDPGQGLRLIYYSQIVNDFQKGDIAEGYSVSREKKESFPLTVTSAQKNPTAFYLCASSIGTGDDTQYFGPGTRLTVL.